This is a list of T cell receptor beta chains from one sample in a study of blood T cell repertoires in COVID-19. Sequencing was performed with immunoSEQ multiplex PCR; in TCRdb, only in-frame clones are kept and a portion is missing. The data hold about 250,000 clones, with around 90% observed a single time. The specimen sequenced was peripheral blood. These receptors were collected from an elderly man with acute or convalescent COVID-19. Both conserved end residues are part of each CDR3. A D gene is named only where the DNA matches it firmly.

TRBV19	NA	12	TRBJ2-2	TGTGCCAGTAGACGAGGCCCCGGGGAGCTGTTTTTT	CASRRGPGELFF
TRBV28	TRBD1	13	TRBJ1-5	TGTGCCAGCAGATCTACAGGGGGGCAGCCCCAGCATTTT	CASRSTGGQPQHF
TRBV5-1	NA	14	TRBJ1-3	TGCGCCAGCAGCTTAACAGGCTCTGGAAACACCATATATTTT	CASSLTGSGNTIYF
TRBV11-2	TRBD1	16	TRBJ1-6	TGTGCCAGCAGCTTATCCCGACAGGGAATGAATTCACCCCTCCACTTT	CASSLSRQGMNSPLHF
TRBV13	NA	13	TRBJ1-1	TGTGCCAGCACAGGACTTTCGAACACTGAAGCTTTCTTT	CASTGLSNTEAFF
TRBV29-1	NA	13	TRBJ1-2	TGCAGTATCCCAAAAGGGGAACACTATGGCTACACCTTC	CSIPKGEHYGYTF
TRBV4-3	TRBD1	14	TRBJ1-1	TGCGCCAGCAGTCGGACGGGACAGGGCACTGAAGCTTTCTTT	CASSRTGQGTEAFF
TRBV27	TRBD1	16	TRBJ1-6	TGTGCCAGCACCGCGAAACAGGGGACCTGGGATTCACCCCTCCACTTT	CASTAKQGTWDSPLHF
TRBV2	NA	14	TRBJ2-7	TGTGCCAGCAGGAGGGACTGGGCCTCCTACGAGCAGTACTTC	CASRRDWASYEQYF
TRBV2	TRBD2	14	TRBJ2-5	TGTGCCAGCACCCGTAGCGGGACGGGAGAGACCCAGTACTTC	CASTRSGTGETQYF
TRBV19	TRBD1	15	TRBJ1-5	TGTGCCAGTATCAGGGCAGGGACAGGGAATCAGCCCCAGCATTTT	CASIRAGTGNQPQHF